Below are 16 T cell receptor beta chains sequenced from a single sample in a study of beta chain features in type 1 diabetes. The study, taken as a whole, reports: TCRB CDR3s were moderately but significantly shorter in Type 1 diabetes patients in all four CD4+ subsets.

Antigens of these TCRs are unknown. The isolated RNA, all of it, was reverse transcribed, so expressed TCRB transcripts were what got sequenced. Assay used: immunoSEQ multiplex PCR; TCRdb lists only in-frame clones, some missing. The sample has roughly 240,000 clones, 24% seen once. The material sequenced was naive CD4+ T cells from blood. These TCRs come from a woman in her thirties with type 1 diabetes.

CDR3 sequence (DNA): TGTGCCAGCAGTCGACAGGAAATCAATCAGCCCCAGCATTTT. Translation: CASSRQEINQPQHF. This chain uses TRBV28 with TRBJ1-5, with D perhaps TRBD1 (6 bases). The CDR3 contains 14 residues. Looked up from germline, CDR1 is MDHEN and CDR2 is SYDVKM. Trimming pared 5 bases from V and 3 bases from J, leaving 11 bases between.

This clone was counted between two and nine times. This sequence joins TRBV2 and TRBJ1-5; D is possibly TRBD1 (5 bases). The CDR3 is 12 residues long. Per germline, CDR1 SNHLY and CDR2 FYNNEI. Trimming took off 6 bases at V and 7 bases at J, with 10 bases between the two ends. The DNA for the CDR3 is TGTGCCAGCAGACTACAGGCCCAGCCCCAGCATTTT. This sequence encodes CASRLQAQPQHF.

This sequence joins TRBV6-5 and TRBJ2-5; 7 positions agree with TRBD1. CDR1 is MNHEY, CDR2 SVGAGI, per germline. The CDR3 sequence is 16 residues long. Trimming at V came to 2 bases and at J to 1 base, leaving 7 bases not matched to a gene. The CDR3 is CASSYLVTGSQETQYF. The CDR3 coding sequence is TGTGCCAGCAGTTACCTCGTGACAGGGTCCCAAGAGACCCAGTACTTC.

This clone occurred once. The chain carries TRBV11-2 and TRBJ2-7; D may be TRBD1 (6 bases). The length of the CDR3 is 15 residues. From germline, CDR1 is SGHAT and CDR2 FQNNGV. The germline V and J ends were trimmed by 4 bases and 0 bases, with 13 bases remaining between them. In DNA form, the CDR3 reads TGTGCCAGCAGCTCAACACCGGACAGCTCCTACGAGCAGTACTTC. Its translation is CASSSTPDSSYEQYF.

The chain carries TRBV7-9 and TRBJ2-5, with 10 bases fitting TRBD2. V lost 1 base to trimming and J lost 2 bases; unmatched junction nucleotides: 4. Germline CDR1 and CDR2: SEHNR and FQNEAQ (reference sequence). The CDR3 extends over 16 amino acids. The CDR3 region has the DNA TGTGCCAGCAGCTTAGGACTAGCGGGTGCACAAGAGACCCAGTACTTC. Its protein product is CASSLGLAGAQETQYF.

V gene TRBV29-1 combines with J gene TRBJ1-1, with D possibly matching TRBD1 (5 bases). V lost 4 bases to trimming and J lost 1 base, with 13 bases between them. Germline V CDR1 and CDR2: SQVTM, ANQGSEA. The CDR3 loop spans 14 amino acids. The CDR3 DNA follows: TGCAGCGTTGCCCAGGGAGGGCCGAACACTGAAGCTTTCTTT. Translated, it gives CSVAQGGPNTEAFF.

The gene calls are TRBV18 and TRBJ2-3; no clear D gene. Trimming removed 0 bases at V and 6 bases at J, with 13 bases between. CDR1 is KGHSH and CDR2 is LQKENI in the germline V gene. The CDR3 totals 15 residues. The CDR3 loop reads CASSPPWPEQDTQYF. DNA for the CDR3: TGTGCCAGCTCACCACCGTGGCCCGAACAGGATACGCAGTATTTT.

The chain joins TRBV30 to TRBJ2-7; possible D gene TRBD1, 5 bases. Per the germline V gene, CDR1 is GTSNPN and CDR2 is SVGIG (reference sequence). The length of the CDR3 is 12 residues. V was clipped by 1 base and J by 5 bases, with 9 bases between them. DNA for the CDR3: TGTGCCTGGAGTGATAGGGGCGACGAGCAGTACTTC. This sequence encodes CAWSDRGDEQYF.

This clone appeared a few times. This chain joins TRBV11-3 and TRBJ2-1, with D possibly TRBD2 on 6 matching bases. In germline, CDR1 is SGHNT, CDR2 YENEEA. The CDR3 runs 12 residues. The V end was cut by 5 bases, the J end by 14 bases, with 16 bases between. The CDR3 region is CASSLGGQWEFF. The CDR3 coding sequence is TGTGCCAGCAGCCTAGGAGGGCAATGGGAGTTCTTC.

This clone has more than one count but fewer than ten. The V gene is TRBV30, the J gene TRBJ1-2, with TRBD1 matching 9 bases. The trim removed 5 bases at V and 6 bases at J, leaving 7 bases unmatched. The germline CDR1 and CDR2 sequences are GTSNPN and SVGIG (reference sequence). This CDR3 contains 13 residues. CDR3 nucleotide sequence: TGTGCCTGGTCCACAGGGGGCGAGGATGGCTACACCTTC. This translates into CAWSTGGEDGYTF.

The chain carries TRBV14 and TRBJ1-3, with D hard to call. The germline CDR1 and CDR2 sequences are SGHDN and FVKESK. Trimming left V 4 bases short and J 4 bases short, with 8 bases between. The CDR3 contains 13 residues. The CDR3 sequence: CASSPLSGNTIYF. The CDR3 DNA follows: TGTGCCAGCAGCCCACTCTCAGGAAACACCATATATTTT.

The V and J genes are TRBV29-1 and TRBJ2-5; D possibly corresponds to TRBD1 (7 bases). V shed 5 bases and J shed 5 bases, with 18 bases lying between them. Germline V gives CDR1 SQVTM, CDR2 ANQGSEA. This CDR3 has 14 amino acids. The CDR3, as DNA: TGCAGCGTTTCCCCCGCAGGGGGGAGGGAGACCCAGTACTTC. This codes for CSVSPAGGRETQYF.

This clone was counted only a few times. J is TRBJ2-7 and V is TRBV5-6; D perhaps matches TRBD1 (6 bases). V shed 4 bases and J shed 2 bases, with 19 bases lying between them. The V gene's germline CDR1 is SGHDT and CDR2 YYEEEE. The length of the CDR3 is 16 residues. CDR3 nucleotide sequence: TGTGCCAGCAGCGCTCTCAAGGAAAGGGACACCTACGAGCAGTACTTC. It specifies CASSALKERDTYEQYF.

The rearrangement uses TRBV7-6 and TRBJ2-5; 14 bases agree with TRBD2. Trimming at V came to 5 bases and at J to 4 bases, leaving 9 bases not matched to a gene. Germline-derived CDR1 and CDR2 are SGHVS and FNYEAQ. This CDR3 has 17 residues. CDR3 DNA sequence: TGTGCCAGCAGCCTAACGACTAGCGGGAGGGCCGCAGAGACCCAGTACTTC. Its translation: CASSLTTSGRAAETQYF.

This sequence joins TRBV19 and TRBJ2-1, with 12 bases lining up with TRBD2. J was trimmed by 2 bases and V by 4 bases; bases with no gene match: 6. This CDR3 spans 17 amino acids. Germline V gives CDR1 LNHDA, CDR2 SQIVND (reference sequence). The CDR3 here is CASSRETSGRTYNEQFF. Here the CDR3 DNA reads TGTGCCAGTAGTAGAGAGACTAGCGGGAGAACCTACAATGAGCAGTTCTTC.

The chain links TRBV29-1 to TRBJ2-7, with 10 positions matching TRBD2. Trimming removed 5 bases from V and 2 bases from J; junction bases left unmatched: 3. The CDR3 totals 13 residues. Germline CDR1 SQVTM, CDR2 ANQGSEA. CDR3 in amino acids: CSVKREGPYEQYF. CDR3 nucleotide sequence: TGCAGCGTTAAGCGGGAGGGCCCCTACGAGCAGTACTTC.